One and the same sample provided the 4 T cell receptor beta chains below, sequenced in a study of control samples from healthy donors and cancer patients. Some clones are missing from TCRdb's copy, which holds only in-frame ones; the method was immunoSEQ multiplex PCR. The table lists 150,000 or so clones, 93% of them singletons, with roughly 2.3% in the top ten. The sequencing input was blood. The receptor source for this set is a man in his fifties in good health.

CDR3 region: CASSIAGQGTDTQYF. The CDR3 DNA reads TGTGCCAGTAGTATAGCAGGACAGGGGACAGATACGCAGTATTTT. This chain links TRBV19 with TRBJ2-3, with 9 positions matching TRBD1. The germline CDR1 and CDR2 sequences are LNHDA and SQIVND (reference sequence). J was trimmed by 3 bases and V by 1 base; bases with no gene match: 2. The CDR3 consists of 15 residues.

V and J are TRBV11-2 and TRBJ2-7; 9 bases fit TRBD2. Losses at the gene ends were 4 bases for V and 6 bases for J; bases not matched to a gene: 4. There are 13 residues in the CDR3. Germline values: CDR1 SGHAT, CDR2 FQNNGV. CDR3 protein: CASSSGLAGEQYF. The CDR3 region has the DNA TGTGCCAGCAGCTCGGGACTAGCCGGCGAGCAGTACTTC.

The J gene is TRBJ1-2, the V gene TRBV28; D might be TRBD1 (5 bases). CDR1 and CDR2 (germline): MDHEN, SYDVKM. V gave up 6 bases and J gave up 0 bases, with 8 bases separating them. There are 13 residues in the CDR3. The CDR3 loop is CASRATANYGYTF. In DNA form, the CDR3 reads TGTGCCAGCAGGGCGACAGCTAACTATGGCTACACCTTC.

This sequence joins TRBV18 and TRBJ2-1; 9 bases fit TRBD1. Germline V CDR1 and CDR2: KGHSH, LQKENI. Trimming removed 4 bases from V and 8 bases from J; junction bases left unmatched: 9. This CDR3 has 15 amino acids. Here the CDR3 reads CASSRITGGKDEQFF. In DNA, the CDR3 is TGTGCCAGCTCACGAATAACAGGGGGCAAGGATGAGCAGTTCTTC.